Reported below is one T cell receptor (beta chain). Its target is not known. cDNA libraries for TCR alpha and TCR beta, carrying sample barcodes and UMIs, came from 5'RACE with constant-segment primers. TCRdb re-called the 5' RACE reads through MiXCR, storing one row per CDR3 protein. The sample lists fewer than 400,000 distinct CDR3 sequences; 13% were seen once. Germline CDR1 is SGHRS and CDR2 is YFSETQ. The V end lost 2 bases, the J end lost 5 bases, and 11 bases lay between the germline ends. The CDR3 sequence is 14 residues long. This sample was taken from a study of T-cell memory formation after mild COVID-19. Study-wide background: TCR clusters were mostly confined to one donor each. Study-level results: The study found balanced CD4/CD8 in clones contracting day 15 to 85 and a CD4+ lean in later expanders. The appearance of some responding clones in pre-infection memory suggested that cross-reactive memory joined.

This clonotype was obtained from a man younger than 35 who had mild COVID-19 (a few samples of this study predate the infection). Cell type and time point are not known. The sample was PBMCs or a T cell subset sorted from them (not recorded which). The J gene is TRBJ1-5, the V gene TRBV5-1; perhaps TRBD1 as D (5 bases). In DNA form, the CDR3 reads TGCGCCAGCAGCTTCGCGGGGGACGATCAGCCCCAGCATTTT. This sequence encodes CASSFAGDDQPQHF.